The present T cell receptor (beta chain) was sequenced within a study of shared clonotypes between healthy human individuals. In the study overall: Samples came from two female and a few male donors aged 18 to 49. Overall study results and limits: Clonotypes shared by all four sorted-subset donors had higher generation probabilities than non-shared clonotypes. Between a handful of donors, naive CD4 clonotypes were shared at a level of around 4.9%. Represented genetic and exposure-history diversity was restricted by having few donors.

In regard to this clone: What it binds is not known.

The CDR3 runs 15 residues. Losses at the gene ends were 4 bases for V and 4 bases for J; bases not matched to a gene: 8. CDR1 and CDR2 (germline): SGHNT, YYREEE (reference sequence). Sequenced by immunoSEQ multiplex PCR; TCRdb stores in-frame clones only, minus some. This sample has about 2 million clones, with about 94% found just once. Naive CD8 cells lacked CD45RO, underwent positive selection for CCR7 and left out terminally differentiated effector memory CD45RA+ cells. This clonotype was obtained from a young man in good health. Specimen: naive CD8+ T cells sorted from blood. The chain uses TRBV5-4 and TRBJ1-3, with 7 positions matching TRBD1. The CDR3 loop is CASSGGTAPGNTIYF. CDR3 nucleotides: TGTGCCAGCAGCGGGGGGACAGCACCCGGAAACACCATATATTTT.